This T cell receptor (beta chain) was sequenced for a study of T cell repertoires in cytomegalovirus infection. Study-level information: From public TCR beta signatures came an indication of both CMV infection and matching HLA type.

Germline CDR1 and CDR2: MNHEY and SMNVEV (reference sequence). The V end lost 4 bases, the J end lost 2 bases, and 8 bases lay between the germline ends. This CDR3 has 13 residues. TCRdb recomputed calls from the reads with MiXCR, one row per CDR3 protein. Among around 300,000 distinct CDR3 sequences listed, 9% to 9.5% were seen once. At least ten counts were recorded for this clonotype. Its antigen is undetermined. Study-level findings and limits: The study found HLA-C-restricted CMV-specific TCR beta clonotypes dominating the ex vivo response.

The material sequenced was PBMCs. The sequence came from a human donor in good health (CMV status not recorded). Some clones in this sample may be carry-over from other donors' samples. The V and J genes are TRBV27 and TRBJ1-2, with D tentatively TRBD1 (5 bases). The CDR3 is CASSSGPNYGYTF. Here the CDR3 DNA reads TGTGCCAGCAGTTCGGGACCGAACTATGGCTACACCTTC.